The sequence of this TCR beta chain was determined in a study of response to subunit inactivated influenza vaccine. Study-wide findings and caveats: With each seasonal influenza vaccination, the authors suggested, few new T cells are recruited.

With respect to this clonotype: The antigen remains unidentified.

V gave up 7 bases and J gave up 4 bases, with 19 bases separating them. This CDR3 is built from 16 residues. From germline, CDR1 is MNHEY and CDR2 SVGEGT. TCRdb re-analysed the RT-PCR reads in MiXCR, keeping a single row per CDR3 protein. The table has around 520,000 distinct CDR3 sequences, 25% seen once; the top ten hold approximately 2%. This material consisted of CD4+ T cells sorted from PBMCs, taken 5 days after vaccination. The chain has TRBV6-2 or TRBV6-3 and TRBJ2-2; either TRBD1 or TRBD2 may fit D (5 bases each). The origin of this receptor is a man aged 45 to 65 who received an inactivated influenza vaccine. CDR3 protein: CASTRDGSIITGELFF. Written as DNA, the CDR3 is TGTGCCAGCACTCGGGACGGATCGATAATCACCGGGGAGCTGTTTTTT.